This is a list of T cell receptor beta chains from one sample in a study of blood T cell repertoires in COVID-19. Clones were sequenced by immunoSEQ multiplex PCR, and TCRdb holds only the in-frame ones, with some missing. This table has 95,000 to 110,000 clones, 85% to 90% appearing once. The material sequenced was peripheral blood. These receptor sequences come from a human donor in a cohort sampled during active COVID-19. CDR3s include the opening cysteine and the closing phenylalanine or tryptophan. Each record gives: V gene, J gene, D gene, clone size, CDR3 protein, CDR3 DNA. The D gene is left open where the match is weak. A clone size is listed for some rows: how often the clone was seen (once, few, many), or a class if it is expanded.

TRBV5-1	TRBJ2-3	NA	few	CASSGGQRGADTQYF	TGCGCCAGCAGCGGCGGACAGAGGGGAGCAGATACGCAGTATTTT
TRBV12-5	TRBJ2-7	TRBD2	few	CASGLGGTSAYEQYF	TGTGCTAGTGGTTTAGGCGGGACTAGCGCCTACGAGCAGTACTTC
TRBV5-4	TRBJ1-3	TRBD1	few	CASSGGQGVFSGNTIYF	TGTGCCAGCAGCGGGGGACAGGGGGTCTTCTCTGGAAACACCATATATTTT
TRBV19	TRBJ2-1	NA	NA	CASTPGGNSYNEQFF	TGTGCCAGTACCCCCGGCGGCAACTCCTACAATGAGCAGTTCTTC
TRBV15	TRBJ1-1	NA	NA	CATSRDPGSEAFF	TGTGCCACCAGCAGAGATCCGGGATCTGAAGCTTTCTTT
TRBV18	TRBJ1-1	NA	NA	CASSPLEGSSEAFF	TGTGCCAGCTCACCACTGGAGGGGAGTTCTGAAGCTTTCTTT
TRBV6-2/TRBV6-3	TRBJ2-7	NA	NA	CASSYAAQGSSYEQYF	TGTGCCAGCAGTTACGCAGCCCAGGGGAGCTCCTACGAGCAGTACTTC
TRBV7-2	TRBJ2-6	NA	NA	CASTLSGANVLTF	TGTGCCAGCACTCTTTCTGGGGCCAACGTCCTGACTTTC
TRBV3-1/TRBV3-2	TRBJ2-2	TRBD2	NA	CASSHRTSPVTGELFF	TGTGCCAGCAGTCATCGGACTAGCCCAGTCACCGGGGAGCTGTTTTTT
TRBV6-6	TRBJ1-3	NA	NA	CASSRLGEGGSGNTIYF	TGTGCCAGCAGTCGACTCGGAGAGGGCGGCTCTGGAAACACCATATATTTT
TRBV24-1	TRBJ2-4	TRBD2	few	CATSDLQGLAVAKNIQYF	TGTGCCACCAGTGATTTGCAGGGACTAGCGGTAGCCAAAAACATTCAGTACTTC
TRBV3-1/TRBV3-2	TRBJ1-1	NA	few	CASSQDGWRGKAFF	TGTGCCAGCAGCCAAGATGGTTGGAGGGGAAAAGCTTTCTTT
TRBV6-6	TRBJ2-5	NA	NA	CASSYRDTQETQYF	TGTGCCAGCAGTTATAGGGACACTCAAGAGACCCAGTACTTC
TRBV2	TRBJ1-6	TRBD1	NA	CASSGTGDPSSYNSPLHF	TGTGCCAGCAGTGGGACAGGGGACCCAAGCTCCTATAATTCACCCCTCCACTTT
TRBV7-8	TRBJ1-6	NA	NA	CASSLGRDRHSPLHF	TGTGCCAGCAGCTTAGGGCGTGACAGGCATTCACCCCTCCACTTT
TRBV4-1	TRBJ1-2	TRBD1	NA	CASSQDGDRGFRGYTF	TGCGCCAGCAGCCAAGATGGGGACAGGGGTTTTAGGGGCTACACCTTC
TRBV7-8	TRBJ2-5	NA	NA	CASSREPKETQYF	TGTGCCAGCAGCCGAGAGCCGAAAGAGACCCAGTACTTC
TRBV27	TRBJ2-3	TRBD1	NA	CASSEQGDSTDTQYF	TGTGCCAGCAGTGAACAGGGGGACAGCACAGATACGCAGTATTTT
TRBV2	TRBJ1-1	TRBD1	NA	CASSRRTGRNTEAFF	TGTGCCAGCAGTCGCCGGACAGGGCGGAACACTGAAGCTTTCTTT
TRBV27	TRBJ2-2	NA	NA	CASSLTVGELFF	TGTGCCAGCAGTTTGACAGTCGGGGAGCTGTTTTTT
TRBV19	TRBJ2-5	TRBD2	NA	CASGTVAGAKETQYF	TGTGCCAGTGGGACGGTAGCGGGAGCAAAAGAGACCCAGTACTTC
TRBV18	TRBJ2-5	TRBD1	NA	CASSPDRGQETQYF	TGTGCCAGCTCACCGGACAGGGGACAAGAGACCCAGTACTTC
TRBV10-1	TRBJ2-3	NA	NA	CASSQRYTGYDTDTQYF	TGCGCCAGCAGCCAACGCTACACAGGGTATGACACAGATACGCAGTATTTT
TRBV29-1	TRBJ2-5	TRBD1	few	CSVDVGGGKETQYF	TGCAGCGTTGATGTAGGGGGCGGAAAGGAGACCCAGTACTTC
TRBV7-2	TRBJ1-4	TRBD1	NA	CASSWDRHEKLFF	TGTGCCAGCAGCTGGGACAGGCATGAAAAACTGTTTTTT
TRBV6-5	TRBJ1-6	TRBD1	NA	CASSYSTGDNSPLHF	TGTGCCAGCAGTTACTCGACAGGGGATAATTCACCCCTCCACTTT
TRBV9	TRBJ1-2	NA	NA	CASSVEAVSYSGYTF	TGTGCCAGCAGCGTAGAAGCGGTCTCCTATTCTGGCTACACCTTC
TRBV2	TRBJ1-1	NA	NA	CASSEAYRDTEAFF	TGTGCCAGCAGTGAAGCCTACAGGGACACTGAAGCTTTCTTT
TRBV7-2	TRBJ2-7	TRBD1	NA	CASSFTPGQGTEQYF	TGTGCCAGCAGCTTCACACCGGGACAGGGAACCGAGCAGTACTTC
TRBV28	TRBJ2-5	NA	NA	CASSYFGGLETQYF	TGTGCCAGCAGTTATTTTGGAGGGCTCGAGACCCAGTACTTC